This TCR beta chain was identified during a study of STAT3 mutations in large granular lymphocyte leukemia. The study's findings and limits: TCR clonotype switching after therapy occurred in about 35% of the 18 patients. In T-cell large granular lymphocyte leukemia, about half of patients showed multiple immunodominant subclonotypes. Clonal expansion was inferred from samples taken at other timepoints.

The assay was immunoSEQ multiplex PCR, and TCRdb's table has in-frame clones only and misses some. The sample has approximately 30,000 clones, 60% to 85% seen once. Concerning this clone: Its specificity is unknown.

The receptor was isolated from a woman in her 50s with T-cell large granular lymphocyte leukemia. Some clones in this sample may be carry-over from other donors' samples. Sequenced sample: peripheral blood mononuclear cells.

The CDR3 DNA follows: TGTGCCAGCAGCTTCAGCGGAGAATACGAGCAGTACTTC. Its protein product is CASSFSGEYEQYF. The chain couples TRBV7-2 to TRBJ2-7; D is possibly TRBD2 (5 bases). This CDR3 comprises 13 residues. The V and J ends lost 3 bases and 4 bases respectively, with 10 bases between them. Germline V lookup: CDR1 SGHTA, CDR2 FQGNSA. Drawing the rest from reference TRBV7-2 and TRBJ2-7, the complete variable domain is GAGVSQSPSNKVTEKGKDVELRCDPISGHTALYWYRQSLGQGLEFLIYFQGNSAPDKSGLPSDRFSAERTGGSVSTLTIQRTQQEDSAVYLCASSFSGEYEQYFGPGTRLTVT.